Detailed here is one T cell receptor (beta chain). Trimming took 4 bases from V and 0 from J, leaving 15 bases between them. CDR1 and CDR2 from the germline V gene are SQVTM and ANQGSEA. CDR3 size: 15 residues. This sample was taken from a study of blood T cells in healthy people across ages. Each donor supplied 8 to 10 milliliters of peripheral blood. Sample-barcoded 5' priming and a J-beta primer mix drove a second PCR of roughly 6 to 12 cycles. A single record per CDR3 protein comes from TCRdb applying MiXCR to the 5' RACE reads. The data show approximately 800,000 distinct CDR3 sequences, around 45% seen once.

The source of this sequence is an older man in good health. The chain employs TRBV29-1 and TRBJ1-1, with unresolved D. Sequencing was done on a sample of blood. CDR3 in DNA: TGCAGCGTTGCGTCGCCGGGATTTATGAACACTGAAGCTTTCTTT. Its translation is CSVASPGFMNTEAFF.